The entry below gives a single TCR beta chain sequence along with its context. Its antigen is currently not known. Base qualities are not provided; no much larger clone lies one nucleotide away. The time point label, as the study defines it: pretreatment peripheral blood. The cohort comprised around 30 patients with locally advanced or metastatic urothelial carcinoma treated at Memorial Sloan Kettering on a trial protocol. Peripheral blood mononuclear cells were collected pretreatment and during treatment, at between 1 and 8 total time points per patient. The Qiagen DNeasy Blood extraction kit was used to purify genomic DNA from total PBMCs and tumor samples. Collected pretreatment and during treatment, PBMCs were isolated and stored as previously described. Synthetic TCR analog templates were spiked into each PCR to estimate absolute template abundance from read counts. TCRbeta CDR3 regions were amplified from genomic DNA with bias-controlled V and J gene primers using the immunoSEQ assay. Sequencing of rearranged TCRbeta segments was performed at approximately 20X coverage. In the original analysis: Sequencing errors were corrected by clustering, and CDR3s were annotated against IMGT so that V, D and J genes could be assigned. Downstream analyses used only productive TCRbeta rearrangements and left out out-of-frame or stop-codon sequences. Clonality was computed as one minus Shannon entropy normalized by the log of the number of unique productive sequences. Clones differing between time points or between blood and tumor were identified using Fisher's exact test with Benjamini-Hochberg correction, with an adjusted p below 0.01 applied as the threshold. The table comes from immuneACCESS by way of TCRdb, which keeps in-frame sequences with V and J called. Part of the clones is missing from these tables; in studies checked, under half for an unresolved V gene and the rest for unknown reasons. Clone size and the V and J calls come from that table; the DNA yielded D and trimming. Counted in this sample were roughly 55,000 clones; more than 70% of them appeared once. The biggest ten clones account for approximately 23% of the sample.

These data are taken from a study of PD-L1 blockade in urothelial cancer (dated by TCRdb to between 2016 and 2019). With regard to the full study: All patients started therapy around 2014 and received atezolizumab 1,200 mg intravenously every 3 weeks. About 85% of the roughly 29 patients were identified as males with urothelial cancer of bladder origin, and a prior smoking history was reported by 18 of 29 patients. An ECOG performance status of 0 or 1 was recorded for the patients, and 0 to 3 prior chemotherapy regimens had been received by the patients. Blood samples were analyzed at two time points: 3 weeks after treatment start (second dose) and 6 weeks after treatment start. Blood samples gave median yields of around 140,000 T cells and approximately 80,000 unique TCRs, along with a median clonality of 0.080. An exploratory multi-omic analysis was conducted of the somatic, immune and clinical correlates of response to PD-L1 blockade with atezolizumab in urothelial cancer. TCR sequencing covered pretreatment tumor samples and matched, serially collected peripheral blood taken before and after atezolizumab treatment. Durable clinical benefit meant progression-free survival longer than 6 months, and TCR features were also tested against progression-free and overall survival. Whole exome sequencing and RNA sequencing of pretreatment tumors were performed alongside TCR sequencing in the same patients. Fewer than ten patients reached durable clinical benefit, while 20 patients did not. Twenty-nine patients had pretreatment blood TCR-seq, around 25 had at least one posttreatment blood collection, and around 25 had tumor TCR-seq. The paper as a whole reports these results and caveats: Improved progression-free and overall survival was associated with having pretreatment peripheral blood TCR clonality below the median. Among patients with durable benefit, tumor-associated TCR clones showed greater expansion in peripheral blood 3 weeks after treatment started (n = 22, p = 0.022). Because of the small sample size (n ≈ 29) and the many exploratory analyses performed, the results are intended to be regarded as hypothesis-generating.

Including cysteine and phenylalanine, the CDR3 has 18 amino acids. Only the CDR3 DNA is retained, 54 bases long and in frame from the first base. Sequences SGHNT (CDR1) and YYREEE (CDR2) are obtained from the germline V gene (reference sequence). The source material was PBMCs, sampled around atezolizumab (anti-PD-L1) treatment. The clonotype originates from a man aged 60-69 years with urothelial cancer. The chain joins TRBV5-4 to TRBJ2-5, with TRBD2 matching 7 junction bases. The J call is in doubt because the DNA end fits TRBJ2-7 better. The sequenced DNA is TGTGCCAGCAGCCGTACCCCTGGGGCTAGCGGCCTTTCCTACGAGCAGTACTTC. This encodes CASSRTPGASGLSYEQYF.